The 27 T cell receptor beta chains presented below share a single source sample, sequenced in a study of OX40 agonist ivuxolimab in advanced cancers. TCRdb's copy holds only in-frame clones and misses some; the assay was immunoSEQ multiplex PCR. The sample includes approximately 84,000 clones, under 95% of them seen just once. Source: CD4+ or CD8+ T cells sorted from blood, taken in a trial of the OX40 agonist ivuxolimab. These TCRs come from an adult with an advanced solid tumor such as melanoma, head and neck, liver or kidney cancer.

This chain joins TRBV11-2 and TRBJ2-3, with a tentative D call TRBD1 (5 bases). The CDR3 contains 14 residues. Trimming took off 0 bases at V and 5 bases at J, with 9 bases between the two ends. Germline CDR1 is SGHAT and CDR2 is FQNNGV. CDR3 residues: CASSLDRVEDTQYF. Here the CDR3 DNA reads TGTGCCAGCAGCTTAGACAGGGTCGAAGATACGCAGTATTTT.

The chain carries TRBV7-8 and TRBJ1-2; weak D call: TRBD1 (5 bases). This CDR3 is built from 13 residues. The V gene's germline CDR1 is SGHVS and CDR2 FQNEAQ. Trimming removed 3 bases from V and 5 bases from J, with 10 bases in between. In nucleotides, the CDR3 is TGTGCCAGCAGCTTTTGGGGCTATTATGGCTACACCTTC. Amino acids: CASSFWGYYGYTF. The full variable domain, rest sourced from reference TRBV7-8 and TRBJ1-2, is GAGVSQSPRYKVAKRGQDVALRCDPISGHVSLFWYQQALGQGPEFLTYFQNEAQLDKSGLPSDRFFAERPEGSVSTLKIQRTQQEDSAVYLCASSFWGYYGYTFGSGTRLTVV.

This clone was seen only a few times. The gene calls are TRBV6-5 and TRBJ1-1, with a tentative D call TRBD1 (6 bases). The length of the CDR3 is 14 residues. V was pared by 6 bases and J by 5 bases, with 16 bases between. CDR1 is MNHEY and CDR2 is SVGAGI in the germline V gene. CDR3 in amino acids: CASRETGGRTEAFF. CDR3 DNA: TGTGCCAGCAGGGAGACAGGAGGGAGGACTGAAGCTTTCTTT.

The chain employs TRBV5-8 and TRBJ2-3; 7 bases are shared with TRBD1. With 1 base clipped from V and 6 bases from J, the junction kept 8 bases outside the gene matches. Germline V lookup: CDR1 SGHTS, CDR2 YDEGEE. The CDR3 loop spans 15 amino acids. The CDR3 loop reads CASSLLLGGRDTQYF. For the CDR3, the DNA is TGTGCCAGCAGCTTGTTGTTAGGGGGCCGCGATACGCAGTATTTT.

The CDR3 loop reads CASSARASGNDEQFF. The CDR3 bases are TGTGCCAGCAGCGCCAGGGCTAGCGGGAACGATGAGCAGTTCTTC. The chain combines TRBV9 with TRBJ2-1; 9 bases agree with TRBD2. From germline, CDR1 is SGDLS and CDR2 YYNGEE. Trimming cost V 3 bases and J 8 bases; bases outside gene matches: 9. CDR3 length: 15 amino acids.

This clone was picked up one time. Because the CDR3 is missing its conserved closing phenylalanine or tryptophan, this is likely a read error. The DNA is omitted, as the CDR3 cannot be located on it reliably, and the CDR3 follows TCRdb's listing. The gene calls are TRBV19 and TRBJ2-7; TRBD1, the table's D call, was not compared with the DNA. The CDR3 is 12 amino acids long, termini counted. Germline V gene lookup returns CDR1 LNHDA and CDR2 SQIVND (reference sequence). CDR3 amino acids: CASSHRGQTLRL.

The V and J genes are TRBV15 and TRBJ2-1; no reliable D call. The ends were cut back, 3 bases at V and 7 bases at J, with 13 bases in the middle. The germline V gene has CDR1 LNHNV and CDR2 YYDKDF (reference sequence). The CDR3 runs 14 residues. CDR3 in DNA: TGTGCCACCAGCAGGTCGACTTCGCCTAATGAGCAGTTCTTC. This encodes CATSRSTSPNEQFF.

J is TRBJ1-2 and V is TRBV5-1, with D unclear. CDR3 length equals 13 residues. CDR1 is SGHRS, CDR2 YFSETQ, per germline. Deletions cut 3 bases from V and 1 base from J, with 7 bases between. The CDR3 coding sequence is TGCGCCAGCAGCTCGGGAAGTAACTATGGCTACACCTTC. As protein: CASSSGSNYGYTF.

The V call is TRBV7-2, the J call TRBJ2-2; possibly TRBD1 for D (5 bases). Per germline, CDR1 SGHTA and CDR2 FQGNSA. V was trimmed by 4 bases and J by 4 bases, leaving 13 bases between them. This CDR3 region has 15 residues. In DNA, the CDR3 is TGTGCCAGCAGCTACTTGACAGAGACCACCGGGGAGCTGTTTTTT. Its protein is CASSYLTETTGELFF.

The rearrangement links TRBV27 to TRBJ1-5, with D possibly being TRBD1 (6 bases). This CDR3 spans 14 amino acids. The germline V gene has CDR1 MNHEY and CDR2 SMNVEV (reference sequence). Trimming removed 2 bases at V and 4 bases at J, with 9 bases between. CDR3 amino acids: CASSLGGFNQPQHF. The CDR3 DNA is TGTGCCAGCAGTTTAGGGGGCTTTAATCAGCCCCAGCATTTT.

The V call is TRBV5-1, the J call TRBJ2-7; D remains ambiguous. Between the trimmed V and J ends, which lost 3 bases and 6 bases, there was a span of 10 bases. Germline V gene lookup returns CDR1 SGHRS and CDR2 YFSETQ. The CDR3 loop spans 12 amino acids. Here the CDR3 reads CASSSDLSEQYF. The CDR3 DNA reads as TGCGCCAGCAGCTCAGACTTGAGCGAGCAGTACTTC.

CDR3 nucleotide sequence: TGTGCCTGGAGCAAGGGAGGCTATGGCTACACCTTC. This gives the protein CAWSKGGYGYTF. The chain has TRBV30 and TRBJ1-2, with no clear D. Germline-derived CDR1 and CDR2 are GTSNPN and SVGIG (reference sequence). Trimming took off 3 bases at V and 4 bases at J, with 9 bases between the two ends. The CDR3 is 12 residues long.

This chain's CDR3 is CASSHSDSPLHF. Here the CDR3 DNA reads TGTGCCAGCAGTCACAGCGATTCACCCCTCCACTTT. The chain employs TRBV6-5 and TRBJ1-6; D is ambiguous. In germline, CDR1 is MNHEY, CDR2 SVGAGI. The CDR3 totals 12 residues. The V end lost 5 bases, the J end lost 8 bases, and 7 bases lay between the germline ends.

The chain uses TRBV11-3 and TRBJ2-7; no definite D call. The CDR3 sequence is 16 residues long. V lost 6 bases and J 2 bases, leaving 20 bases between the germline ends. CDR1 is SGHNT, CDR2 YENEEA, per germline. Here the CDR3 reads CASSPTVVPWAYEQYF. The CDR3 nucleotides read TGTGCCAGCAGTCCTACTGTTGTGCCGTGGGCCTACGAGCAGTACTTC.

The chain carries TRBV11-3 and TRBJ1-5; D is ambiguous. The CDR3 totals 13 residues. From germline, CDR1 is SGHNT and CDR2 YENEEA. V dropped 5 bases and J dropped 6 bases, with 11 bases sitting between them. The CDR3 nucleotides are TGTGCCAGCAGCGTCGGTTGGAGTCAGCCCCAGCATTTT. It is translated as CASSVGWSQPQHF.

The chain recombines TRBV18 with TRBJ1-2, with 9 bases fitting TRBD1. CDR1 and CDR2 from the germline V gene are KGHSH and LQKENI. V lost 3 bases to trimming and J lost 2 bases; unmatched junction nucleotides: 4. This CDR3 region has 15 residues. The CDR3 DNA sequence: TGTGCCAGCTCACCTGGGACAGGGCTAAACTATGGCTACACCTTC. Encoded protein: CASSPGTGLNYGYTF.

CDR3 sequence (DNA): TGTGCCAGCACACTACAGGGGTTCGGAACCCAGTACTTC. As protein: CASTLQGFGTQYF. V gene TRBV6-5 combines with J gene TRBJ2-5, with 7 bases aligning to TRBD1. Looked up from germline, CDR1 is MNHEY and CDR2 is SVGAGI. V lost 7 bases to trimming and J lost 8 bases; unmatched junction nucleotides: 10. The CDR3 has 13 amino acids.

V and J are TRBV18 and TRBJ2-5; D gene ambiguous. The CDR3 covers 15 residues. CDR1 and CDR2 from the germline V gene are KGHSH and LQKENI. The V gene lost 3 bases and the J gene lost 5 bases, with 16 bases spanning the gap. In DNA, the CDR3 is TGTGCCAGCTCACCGGGGTTAGGAGCGAAGGAGACCCAGTACTTC. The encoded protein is CASSPGLGAKETQYF.

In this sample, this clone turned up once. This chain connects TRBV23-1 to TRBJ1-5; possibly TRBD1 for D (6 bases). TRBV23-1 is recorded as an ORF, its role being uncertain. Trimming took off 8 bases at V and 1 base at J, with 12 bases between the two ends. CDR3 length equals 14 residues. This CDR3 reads CASADRSSNQPQHF. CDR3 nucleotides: TGCGCCAGCGCCGACAGGAGCAGCAATCAGCCCCAGCATTTT.

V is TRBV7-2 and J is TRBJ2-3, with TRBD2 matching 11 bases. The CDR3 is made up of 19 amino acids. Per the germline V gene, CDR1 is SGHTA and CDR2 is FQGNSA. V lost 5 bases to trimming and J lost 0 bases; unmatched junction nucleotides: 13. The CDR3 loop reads CASSTGTSGRTYSTDTQYF. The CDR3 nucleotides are TGTGCCAGCAGCACAGGCACTAGCGGGAGAACCTATAGCACAGATACGCAGTATTTT.

In DNA form, the CDR3 reads TGTGCCAGCAGTTTATCGGGACAGGACGATGGCTACACCTTC. Residues: CASSLSGQDDGYTF. The chain carries TRBV28 and TRBJ1-2; 8 bases match TRBD1. Germline V gene data show CDR1 as MDHEN and CDR2 as SYDVKM. V lost 1 base to trimming and J lost 6 bases; unmatched junction nucleotides: 4. The CDR3 is made up of 14 amino acids.

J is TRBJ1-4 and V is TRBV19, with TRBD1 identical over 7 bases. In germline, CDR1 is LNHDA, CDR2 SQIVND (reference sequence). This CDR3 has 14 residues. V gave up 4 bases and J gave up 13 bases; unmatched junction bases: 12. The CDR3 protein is CASSTRGGGQRLFF. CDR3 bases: TGTGCCAGTAGTACCCGAGGAGGGGGCCAAAGACTGTTTTTT.

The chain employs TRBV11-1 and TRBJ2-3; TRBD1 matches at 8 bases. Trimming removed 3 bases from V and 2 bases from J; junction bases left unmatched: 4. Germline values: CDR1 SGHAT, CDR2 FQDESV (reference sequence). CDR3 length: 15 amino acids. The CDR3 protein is CASSFRQGNTDTQYF. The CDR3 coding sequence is TGTGCCAGCAGCTTCAGACAGGGGAACACAGATACGCAGTATTTT.

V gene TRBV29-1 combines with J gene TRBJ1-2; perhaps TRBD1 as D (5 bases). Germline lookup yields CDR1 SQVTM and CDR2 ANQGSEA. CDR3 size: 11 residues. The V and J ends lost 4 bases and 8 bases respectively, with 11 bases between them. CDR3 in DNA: TGCAGCGTTGGATCAGGGACGGGCTACACCTTC. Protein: CSVGSGTGYTF.

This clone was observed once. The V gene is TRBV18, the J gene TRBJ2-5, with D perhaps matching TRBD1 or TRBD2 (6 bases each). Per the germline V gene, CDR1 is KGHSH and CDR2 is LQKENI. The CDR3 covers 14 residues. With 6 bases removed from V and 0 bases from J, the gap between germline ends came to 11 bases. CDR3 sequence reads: CASSGGWNQETQYF. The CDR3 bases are TGTGCCAGCTCCGGGGGCTGGAACCAAGAGACCCAGTACTTC.

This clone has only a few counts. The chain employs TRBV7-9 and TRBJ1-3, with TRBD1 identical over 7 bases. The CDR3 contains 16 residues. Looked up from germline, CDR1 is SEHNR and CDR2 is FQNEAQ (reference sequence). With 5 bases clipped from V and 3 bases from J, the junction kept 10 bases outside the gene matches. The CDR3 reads CASSPINRGVGNTIYF. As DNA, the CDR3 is TGTGCCAGCAGCCCTATCAACAGGGGAGTTGGAAACACCATATATTTT.

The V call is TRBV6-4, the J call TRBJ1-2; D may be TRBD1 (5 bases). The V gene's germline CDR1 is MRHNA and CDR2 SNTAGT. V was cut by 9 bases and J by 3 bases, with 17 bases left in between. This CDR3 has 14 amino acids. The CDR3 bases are TGTGCCAGTCAACCCGCGGAGGGGTACTATGGCTACACCTTC. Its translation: CASQPAEGYYGYTF.